The rows below give T cell receptor beta chains drawn from one sample of a study of PD-1 blockade in classical Hodgkin lymphoma. Produced via immunoSEQ multiplex PCR; TCRdb's table is partial and in-frame only. The repertoire holds about 46,000 clones, with around 82% as singletons. The sequences come from peripheral blood mononuclear cells (PBMCs), collected before the second cycle of nivolumab. All receptors derive from a human donor with classical Hodgkin lymphoma. Both conserved end residues are part of each CDR3. D genes are given only for firm matches. The size of a clone is reported for some rows only, either as once, few or many, or as a class for expanded clones.

size	D	J	V	DNA	CDR3
once	.	TRBJ1-2	TRBV7-9	TGTGCCAGCAGCTTAGCGCTGGGGGGCGCTTATTATGGCTACACCTTC	CASSLALGGAYYGYTF
.	TRBD1	TRBJ1-3	TRBV19	TGTGCCAGTATCTTCGCCGGGACAGGGGTCAACACCATATATTTT	CASIFAGTGVNTIYF
.	.	TRBJ2-5	TRBV21-1	TGTGCCAGCAGCAACTCGGACCAACAAGAGACCCAGTACTTC	CASSNSDQQETQYF
.	TRBD1	TRBJ1-6	TRBV28	TGTGCCAGCACTTCACCACAGGGGGTGGGATCTCCCCTCCACTTT	CASTSPQGVGSPLHF
.	.	TRBJ2-7	TRBV6-1	TGTGCCAGCAGTGTGACGGTAACCTACGAGCAGTACTTC	CASSVTVTYEQYF
many	.	TRBJ1-2	TRBV10-2	TGCGCCAGCAGTCCACAGGGAGACTATGGCTACACCTTC	CASSPQGDYGYTF
.	TRBD2	TRBJ2-2	TRBV6-5	TGTGCCAGCAGTTACTCCGGGGGGGCGGTATCCGGGGAGCTGTTTTTT	CASSYSGGAVSGELFF
.	TRBD2	TRBJ2-7	TRBV7-3	TGTGCCAGCAGCTTAACCAGGGAGGGGGAGCAGTACTTC	CASSLTREGEQYF
.	.	TRBJ1-2	TRBV11-2	TGTGCCAGCAGCCGCTGGGACCGATCATCGGACTATGGCTACACCTTC	CASSRWDRSSDYGYTF
.	TRBD1	TRBJ1-4	TRBV2	TGTGCCAGCAGCGTGGGGACAGAAGCACCAAATCTGTTTTTT	CASSVGTEAPNLFF
.	TRBD1	TRBJ2-1	TRBV10-1	TGCGCCAGGAGGAACGGGACAGGGATATCCTACAATGAGCAGTTCTTC	CARRNGTGISYNEQFF
.	.	TRBJ1-1	TRBV7-2	TGTGCCAGCAGCTTAGGGGTCAGACTGAACACTGAAGCTTTCTTT	CASSLGVRLNTEAFF
once	.	TRBJ2-1	TRBV6-5	TGTGCCAGCAGTTACACCAATGAGCAGTTCTTC	CASSYTNEQFF
.	.	TRBJ2-7	TRBV28	TGTGCCAGCAGCCCAGGACAGTCCTACGAGCAGTACTTC	CASSPGQSYEQYF
.	.	TRBJ2-4	TRBV28	TGTGCCAGCAGTCGCTTTAGCCTAGCCAAAAACATTCAGTACTTC	CASSRFSLAKNIQYF
.	.	TRBJ1-4	TRBV5-4	TGCGCCAGCAGCCAAGACTGGGACTCCGTTCTGTTTTTT	CASSQDWDSVLFF
.	.	TRBJ1-6	TRBV2	TGTGCCAGCATGGGCGGGGCGGATTCACCCCTCCACTTT	CASMGGADSPLHF
.	.	TRBJ2-2	TRBV6-4	TGTGCCAGCAGTGACGACAGCGACACCGGGGAGCTGTTTTTT	CASSDDSDTGELFF
.	.	TRBJ2-2	TRBV19	TGTGCCAGTAGTAAACCGGGACAAAACACCGGGGAGCTGTTTTTT	CASSKPGQNTGELFF
once	.	TRBJ2-5	TRBV5-1	TGCGCCAGCAGCTTGGGACAGCCCTTCGAGTTCCAGTACTTC	CASSLGQPFEFQYF
.	.	TRBJ2-2	TRBV6-5	TGTGCCAGCAGTTACTCCCTCGGAACGAACACCGGGGAGCTGTTTTTT	CASSYSLGTNTGELFF
once	.	TRBJ1-6	TRBV7-2	TGTGCCAGCAGCTTAGGGAAGGGGATAATTTCACCCCTCCACTTT	CASSLGKGIISPLHF
.	.	TRBJ2-7	TRBV5-4	TGTGCCAGCAGCTTGAATGCTGGGATCTACGAGCAGTACTTC	CASSLNAGIYEQYF